The 21 T cell receptor beta chains below all came from one sample that was sequenced in a study of PD-L1 blockade in urothelial cancer (dated by TCRdb to about 2017). Receptors were amplified or captured by the immunoSEQ multiplex PCR assay. This immuneACCESS table, as held by TCRdb, lists in-frame sequences with V and J called but not all clones. Of the missing ones, under half trace to an unresolved V gene in checked studies; the others have no known cause. In all, the sample holds under 40,000 clones, and over 75% of those were seen once. The ten largest clones add up to approximately 3.5% of the sample. The material sequenced was PBMCs, taken around atezolizumab (anti-PD-L1) treatment. These receptor sequences come from a man aged 65 to 85 with urothelial cancer.

This clone has a handful of counts. Other DNA sequences of this sample code for an identical CDR3. This rearrangement joins TRBV5-1 to TRBJ1-1; D unresolved. Trimming removed 5 bases from V and 4 bases from J, with 9 bases in between. Germline V gene sequence: CDR1 SGHRS, CDR2 YFSETQ. This CDR3 has 12 amino acids. Here the CDR3 reads CASSAAFTEAFF. The DNA of the CDR3 is TGCGCCAGCAGTGCAGCGTTCACTGAAGCTTTCTTT. The full variable domain, in which reference TRBV5-1 and TRBJ1-1 provide the parts outside the CDR3, is KAGVTQTPRYLIKTRGQQVTLSCSPISGHRSVSWYQQTPGQGLQFLFEYFSETQRNKGNFPGRFSGRQFSNSRSEMNVSTLELGDSALYLCASSAAFTEAFFGQGTRLTVV.

V and J are TRBV28 and TRBJ2-1; D is possibly TRBD1 (5 bases). The CDR3 consists of 13 residues. Trimming left V 5 bases short and J 4 bases short, with 9 bases between. The V gene's germline CDR1 is MDHEN and CDR2 SYDVKM. Here the CDR3 reads CASSGRGYNEQFF. As DNA, the CDR3 is TGTGCCAGCAGTGGAAGGGGTTACAATGAGCAGTTCTTC.

The chain combines TRBV6-6 with TRBJ1-2; D possibly corresponds to TRBD1 (5 bases). The CDR3 loop spans 13 amino acids. The germline gives CDR1 MNHNY, CDR2 SVGAGI (reference sequence). V lost 6 bases and J 7 bases, leaving 15 bases between the germline ends. This CDR3 reads CASSHDMGGGYTF. The CDR3 DNA reads as TGTGCCAGCAGCCACGACATGGGGGGTGGCTACACCTTC.

The CDR3 loop is CASSYRERAEAFF. The CDR3 DNA reads TGTGCCAGCAGTTACAGGGAGCGCGCTGAAGCTTTCTTT. The V call is TRBV7-2, the J call TRBJ1-1, with TRBD1 as a possible D gene (6 bases). Germline loops: CDR1 SGHTA, CDR2 FQGNSA. With 6 bases removed from V and 6 bases from J, the gap between germline ends came to 14 bases. The CDR3 extends over 13 amino acids.

The rearrangement links TRBV6-1 to TRBJ1-5; D gene uncertain. V lost 6 bases and J lost 4, with 7 bases in between. The CDR3 length is 12 residues. The germline gives CDR1 MNHNS, CDR2 SASEGT. CDR3 in amino acids: CASRTGNQPQHF. DNA for the CDR3: TGTGCCAGCAGGACGGGTAATCAGCCCCAGCATTTT.

The chain has TRBV7-9 and TRBJ2-7; tentatively, D is TRBD2 (5 bases). Deletions cut 3 bases from V and 0 bases from J, with 9 bases between. The CDR3 is 14 residues long. Germline V gene sequence: CDR1 SEHNR, CDR2 FQNEAQ (reference sequence). The CDR3 coding sequence is TGTGCCAGCAGCTTCATCGAGGGCTCCTACGAGCAGTACTTC. This codes for CASSFIEGSYEQYF.

The chain recombines TRBV7-9 with TRBJ2-7; D not resolved. CDR3 length equals 12 residues. Trimming cost V 2 bases and J 2 bases, with 4 bases left between them. The V gene's germline CDR1 is SEHNR and CDR2 FQNEAQ (reference sequence). The CDR3 protein is CASSLTAYEQYF. DNA of the CDR3: TGTGCCAGCAGCTTAACAGCCTACGAGCAGTACTTC.

This clone was found a few times. The J gene is TRBJ2-5, the V gene TRBV28; D remains unclear. Trimming took 3 bases from V and 2 from J, leaving 7 bases between them. Germline CDR1 and CDR2: MDHEN and SYDVKM. The CDR3 extends over 13 amino acids. The CDR3 is CASSFEIQETQYF. In DNA, the CDR3 is TGTGCCAGCAGTTTCGAGATACAAGAGACCCAGTACTTC.

The chain employs TRBV7-9 and TRBJ1-2, with D uncertain. CDR3 size: 13 residues. CDR1 and CDR2 (germline): SEHNR, FQNEAQ (reference sequence). V was pared by 5 bases and J by 4 bases, with 11 bases between. CDR3 nucleotides: TGTGCCAGCAGCGCCCCCGGAGGCTATGGCTACACCTTC. It encodes CASSAPGGYGYTF. Variable domain in full (rest from reference TRBV7-9 and TRBJ1-2): DTGVSQNPRHKITKRGQNVTFRCDPISEHNRLYWYRQTLGQGPEFLTYFQNEAQLEKSRLLSDRFSAERPKGSFSTLEIQRTEQGDSAMYLCASSAPGGYGYTFGSGTRLTVV.

The V gene is TRBV7-3, the J gene TRBJ2-2; 7 bases match TRBD1. The CDR3 length is 15 residues. V shed 5 bases and J 5 bases; nucleotides not matched to a gene: 8. CDR1 is SGHTA, CDR2 FQGTGA, per germline. The CDR3: CASSRRGSGTGELFF. For the CDR3, the DNA is TGTGCCAGCAGCCGCAGGGGGTCTGGAACCGGGGAGCTGTTTTTT.

The chain has TRBV29-1 and TRBJ2-5, with D tentatively TRBD1 (5 bases). Trimming shortened V by 5 bases and J by 5 bases, and 12 bases separated the two germline ends. This CDR3 region has 12 residues. The germline V gene has CDR1 SQVTM and CDR2 ANQGSEA. The CDR3 DNA sequence: TGCAGCGTTAAAGGGGCTGGGGAGACCCAGTACTTC. Translating it yields CSVKGAGETQYF.

This rearrangement joins TRBV28 to TRBJ2-7; a weak D match, TRBD2 (7 bases). Germline V gene lookup returns CDR1 MDHEN and CDR2 SYDVKM. This CDR3 has 15 residues. V lost 6 bases and J lost 7, with 22 bases in between. The CDR3 spells CASSTPAGAGWEQYF. The CDR3 DNA reads as TGTGCCAGCAGCACCCCGGCGGGGGCTGGGTGGGAGCAGTACTTC.

This rearrangement joins TRBV2 to TRBJ2-5; 7 bases are a match to TRBD1. In germline, CDR1 is SNHLY, CDR2 FYNNEI. The CDR3 sequence is 15 residues long. Trimming at V came to 6 bases and at J to 4 bases, leaving 11 bases not matched to a gene. In DNA, the CDR3 is TGTGCCAGCAGCGGACAGGAGGCCACCCGAGAGACCCAGTACTTC. Translating gives CASSGQEATRETQYF.

The chain carries TRBV27 and TRBJ1-4; 9 bases line up with TRBD1. V trimming: 5 bases; J trimming: 8 bases; junction bases outside the gene matches: 9. CDR1 is MNHEY, CDR2 SMNVEV, per germline (reference sequence). The CDR3 length is 15 residues. The CDR3 loop reads CASSNSGTGYEKLFF. The CDR3 DNA follows: TGTGCCAGCAGTAACTCCGGGACAGGGTACGAAAAACTGTTTTTT.

The chain links TRBV4-3 to TRBJ1-5; D gene uncertain. Trimming removed 0 bases from V and 11 bases from J, with 14 bases in between. Germline V gene data show CDR1 as LGHNA and CDR2 as YSLEER. The CDR3 has 14 residues. The CDR3 sequence: CASSQDGGRGAQHF. DNA for the CDR3: TGCGCCAGCAGCCAAGATGGAGGGCGCGGGGCCCAGCATTTT.

The rearrangement joins TRBV10-3 to TRBJ2-7; 8 bases are shared with TRBD2. Germline-derived CDR1 and CDR2 are ENHRY and SYGVKD. The CDR3 contains 16 residues. Germline trimming cut 0 bases from V and 3 bases from J; bases unmatched to any gene: 7. The CDR3 sequence is CAISESGERGHYEQYF. Here the CDR3 DNA reads TGTGCCATCAGTGAGTCCGGAGAGCGGGGGCACTACGAGCAGTACTTC.

This clone was detected only a few times. The rearrangement joins TRBV28 to TRBJ1-1, with 9 positions matching TRBD1. CDR3 length: 16 residues. Losses at the gene ends were 10 bases for V and 5 bases for J; bases not matched to a gene: 17. Germline loops: CDR1 MDHEN, CDR2 SYDVKM. DNA for the CDR3: TGTGCCACCTATGTACTCCCGGGACAGGGAGAGACTGAAGCTTTCTTT. It translates to CATYVLPGQGETEAFF. The full variable domain, completed using reference TRBV28 and TRBJ1-1, is DVKVTQSSRYLVKRTGEKVFLECVQDMDHENMFWYRQDPGLGLRLIYFSYDVKMKEKGDIPEGYSVSREKKERFSLILESASTNQTSMYLCATYVLPGQGETEAFFGQGTRLTVV.

The gene calls are TRBV4-1 and TRBJ1-1, with 12 bases aligning to TRBD1. Trimming at V came to 5 bases and at J to 3 bases, leaving 22 bases not matched to a gene. Germline assignment: CDR1 MGHRA and CDR2 YSYEKL. CDR3 size: 21 residues. CDR3 sequence: CASSFRRPRDRGREADTEAFF. As DNA, the CDR3 is TGCGCCAGCAGCTTCAGAAGGCCCCGGGACAGGGGGCGCGAAGCGGACACTGAAGCTTTCTTT.

The chain joins TRBV19 to TRBJ2-3; perhaps TRBD2 as D (5 bases). This CDR3 has 13 amino acids. Between the trimmed V and J ends, which lost 3 bases and 5 bases, there was a span of 9 bases. The germline V gene has CDR1 LNHDA and CDR2 SQIVND (reference sequence). CDR3 sequence: CASSMRAGDTQYF. The CDR3 DNA reads TGTGCCAGTAGTATGAGGGCGGGAGATACGCAGTATTTT. Full variable domain (rest looked up from reference TRBV19 and TRBJ2-3): DGGITQSPKYLFRKEGQNVTLSCEQNLNHDAMYWYRQDPGQGLRLIYYSQIVNDFQKGDIAEGYSVSREKKESFPLTVTSAQKNPTAFYLCASSMRAGDTQYFGPGTRLTVL.

The chain combines TRBV19 with TRBJ1-2; D call uncertain. The CDR3 consists of 13 residues. Germline CDR1 is LNHDA and CDR2 is SQIVND (reference sequence). V lost 7 bases to trimming and J lost 7 bases, with 16 bases between them. The CDR3 loop reads CASTHLRVFGYTF. DNA for the CDR3: TGTGCCAGTACTCACTTACGAGTTTTTGGCTACACCTTC.

The V and J genes are TRBV5-4 and TRBJ2-1, with TRBD2 matching over 11 bases. V dropped 0 bases and J dropped 2; count of bases not matched to a gene: 4. Per the germline V gene, CDR1 is SGHNT and CDR2 is YYREEE (reference sequence). The CDR3 spans 17 residues. DNA of the CDR3: TGTGCCAGCAGCTTGGCCCTGGGACTAGCGGCCTACAATGAGCAGTTCTTC. Translated: CASSLALGLAAYNEQFF.